The sequence of this T cell receptor beta chain was determined in a study of CD8+CD57+ T cells in acquired aplastic anemia. Study overall: Sorting CD4+ and CD8+ cells gave DNA averaging approximately 3 ug. Study results and limitations: Fewer than 30 shared CD8+ CDR3s appeared highly expressed within patients' immunodominant clones.

On this clonotype itself: Antigen specificity is unknown.

Those patients picked for sequencing had displayed CD8+CD57+ cell expansion on flow cytometry. The diagnosis in all patients was severe acquired aplastic anemia. All patients were therapy-naive when blood was sampled. Unmatched junction bases numbered 10, after V lost 5 bases and J lost 7 bases. The germline V gene has CDR1 MNHEY and CDR2 SVGAGI. This CDR3 has 14 amino acids. The use of genomic DNA as template underpinned the TCR beta VDJ and CDR3 profiling. In TCRdb, the reads were re-called with MiXCR into one record per CDR3 protein. Found here are 180,000 or so distinct CDR3 sequences, nearly 65% of them singletons; the top ten hold roughly 43%.

The clonotype originates from a human donor with aplastic anemia. Source material: sorted CD4+, CD8+, or CD8+CD57+ T cells (not recorded which) from PBMCs. This chain connects TRBV6-5 to TRBJ2-7; 8 bases are a match to TRBD1. The CDR3 sequence is CASSDLWQGAEQYF. CDR3 coding DNA: TGTGCCAGCAGTGACCTTTGGCAGGGGGCGGAGCAGTACTTC.